This T cell receptor (beta chain) was identified in a study of early T cells in non-severe SARS-CoV-2 infection. Study-level background: The study sequenced bulk RNA from unsorted whole blood, with chains unpaired. Regarding the study as a whole: Matching results from VDJdb favored anti-spike CD8 responses, leaving private and CD4 specificities undetected.

Unique molecular identifier tags were affixed to discrete cDNA molecules. TCRdb fed the 5' RACE reads into MiXCR, producing one record per CDR3 protein. The sample lists roughly 57,000 distinct CDR3 sequences; 12% were seen once. This clonotype has just a few counts. Its specificity is unknown. Its ends do not fully match the called genes, so a read error is possible. The CDR3 runs 15 residues. The rearrangement joins TRBV12-3 or TRBV12-4 to TRBJ2-1; the match to TRBD2 covers 8 bases. The receptor was derived from an adult who was a healthcare worker with PCR-confirmed SARS-CoV-2 infection or an uninfected control (not recorded which). This sample comprised whole blood, obtained at baseline. CDR3 nucleotides: TGTGCCAGCAAACGAGGACTGGGCGGGGGGAATGAGCAGTTCTTT. It translates to CASKRGLGGGNEQFF.